A selection of T cell receptor beta chains follows, all from one sample in a study of T-cell reconstitution after alpha-beta-depleted transplantation in children. TCRdb re-derived calls from the PCR reads in MiXCR, one entry per CDR3 protein. The sample includes around 490,000 distinct CDR3 sequences, 11% of them seen just once. The source was PBMCs, mostly from graft donor cells, collected 180 days after TCRalphabeta/CD19-depleted stem cell transplant. The receptors here all came from a female patient aged 2-9 years who had a stem cell transplant for aplastic anemia, so the T cells may come from the graft donor. The CDR3 runs from the conserved cysteine through the conserved F or W. Fields, in order: clone size, J gene, D gene, V gene, CDR3 DNA, CDR3 protein. D genes are given only for firm matches. Rows may omit the clone size; those that give it use once, few, many or a size class.

>.|TRBJ1-6|TRBD1|TRBV11-2
TGTGCCAGCAGCGTAGGGACAGTCGCTAATTCACCCCTCCACTTT
CASSVGTVANSPLHF
>few|TRBJ2-7|TRBD2|TRBV9
TGTGCCAGCAGCCCAGGGACTAGCGGGAGTTTCTCCTACGAGCAGTACTTC
CASSPGTSGSFSYEQYF
>.|TRBJ2-4|TRBD2|TRBV28
TGTGCCAGCAGGGGACTAGCGGGGTGGTCGGACAAAAACATTCAGTACTTC
CASRGLAGWSDKNIQYF
>few|TRBJ2-5|TRBD2|TRBV5-1
TGCGCCAGCTCCCTAAGAGCGGGAGAGGCAGAGACCCAGTACTTC
CASSLRAGEAETQYF
>many|TRBJ2-4|TRBD2|TRBV28
TGTGCCAGCAGCCGTTCCCTGGCGGGAGTAAACATTCAGTACTTC
CASSRSLAGVNIQYF
>few|TRBJ2-7|TRBD1|TRBV6-6
TGTGCCAGCAGTACTCGGACAGGGGACGAGCAGTACTTC
CASSTRTGDEQYF
>.|TRBJ2-5|TRBD2|TRBV29-1
TGCAGCGTTGATCCGGGACTAGCTTACCAAGAGACCCAGTACTTC
CSVDPGLAYQETQYF
>few|TRBJ1-5|TRBD1|TRBV28
TGTGCCAGCAGTTTATGGGACAGGGGCAATCAGCCCCAGCATTTT
CASSLWDRGNQPQHF
>.|TRBJ2-4|.|TRBV20-1
TGCAGTGCTAGACAGTCCCCTGACAGACTAGCCAAAAACATTCAGTACTTC
CSARQSPDRLAKNIQYF
>few|TRBJ2-1|.|TRBV7-8
TGTGCCAGCAGCTTACAAGCTGGGATCCCCATCGGCAATGAGCAGTTCTTC
CASSLQAGIPIGNEQFF
>few|TRBJ2-7|TRBD1|TRBV18
TGTGCCAGCTCACCCGGGGACAGGGTCGGGGAGCAGTACTTC
CASSPGDRVGEQYF
>few|TRBJ1-3|TRBD1|TRBV12-3/TRBV12-4
TGTGCCAGCAGGCGGACAGGGGCTGGAAACACCATATATTTT
CASRRTGAGNTIYF
>few|TRBJ2-3|.|TRBV20-1
TGCAGTGCTAGATTAGTGGCGGGCACAGATACGCAGTATTTT
CSARLVAGTDTQYF
>few|TRBJ2-5|TRBD2|TRBV18
TGTGCCAGCTCACCCTTAGCGGGAGCGATGGAGACCCAGTACTTC
CASSPLAGAMETQYF
>.|TRBJ2-1|TRBD2|TRBV28
TGTGCCACCTCGGGACTAGAGTATAGGGATGAGCAGTTCTTC
CATSGLEYRDEQFF
>many|TRBJ2-5|.|TRBV18
TGTGCCAGCTCACCAGGTTATCAAGAGACCCAGTACTTC
CASSPGYQETQYF
>.|TRBJ1-1|.|TRBV28
TGTGCCAGTGAGGGGGCTTTCTTT
CASEGAFF
>.|TRBJ2-3|.|TRBV20-1
TGCAGCCAAGGGTCCTCCCGCGATACGCAGTATTTT
CSQGSSRDTQYF
>.|TRBJ1-5|.|TRBV28
TGTGCCAGCAGCGAACAGGGCCTTGGGAATCAGCCCCAGCATTTT
CASSEQGLGNQPQHF
>.|TRBJ1-2|.|TRBV7-2
TGTGCCAGCAGCTTAGTCGGGGGGCGCATTACTAACTATGGCTACACCTTC
CASSLVGGRITNYGYTF
>.|TRBJ1-2|.|TRBV7-2
TGTGCCAGCAGCTTAGGACAGTTAGACTATGGCTACACCTTC
CASSLGQLDYGYTF
>.|TRBJ2-2|TRBD2|TRBV12-3/TRBV12-4
TGTGCCAGCAGGGCACTAGCGGGACACACCGGGGAGCTGTTTTTT
CASRALAGHTGELFF
>.|TRBJ1-1|.|TRBV12-5
TGTGCTAGTGCCGGGGGGGGGATGAACACTGAAGCTTTCTTT
CASAGGGMNTEAFF
>few|TRBJ1-5|TRBD1|TRBV15
TGTGCCACCAGCAGAGAGTTTATAGGGGGCGGCAATCAGCCCCAGCATTTT
CATSREFIGGGNQPQHF
>.|TRBJ2-1|.|TRBV10-3
TGTGCCATCAGTGAGTCGGGACACCTCCCGGAGGGGGATGAGCAGTTCTTC
CAISESGHLPEGDEQFF
>few|TRBJ1-4|.|TRBV6-1
TGTGCCAGCAGTGCTCGGACAGCCAGTAATGAAAAACTGTTTTTT
CASSARTASNEKLFF
>few|TRBJ1-2|TRBD1|TRBV27
TGTGCCAGCAGTTTAGAAGGACAGGGAATCTATGGCTACACCTTC
CASSLEGQGIYGYTF
>.|TRBJ2-2|.|TRBV12-5
TGTGCTAGTGGAGGGGGAAGATCGAACACCGGGGAGCTGTTTTTT
CASGGGRSNTGELFF
>.|TRBJ2-7|TRBD2|TRBV28
TGTGCCAGCAGTTTGTGGACTAGCGGAGCCTACGAGCAGTACTTC
CASSLWTSGAYEQYF
>.|TRBJ2-1|TRBD2|TRBV4-3
TGCGCCAGCAGCCAAGAAAGAGGCGGGAGGGTCTACAATGAGCAGTTCTTC
CASSQERGGRVYNEQFF
>.|TRBJ2-1|TRBD1|TRBV2
TGTGCCAGCAGTCGGGACAGGGTTGGACCTGAGCAGTTCTTC
CASSRDRVGPEQFF
>few|TRBJ2-1|TRBD2|TRBV9
TGTGCCAGCAGCGTAGGGAGAAGCGGGATGTACAATGAGCAGTTCTTC
CASSVGRSGMYNEQFF
>.|TRBJ2-3|TRBD2|TRBV4-3
TGCGCCAGCAGCCAAGAAGTGCGGGAGGAGGTCACAGATACGCAGTATTTT
CASSQEVREEVTDTQYF
>few|TRBJ2-5|.|TRBV4-3
TGCGCCAGCAGCCAAATTGGACTACAAGAGACCCAGTACTTC
CASSQIGLQETQYF
>.|TRBJ1-1|.|TRBV6-5
TGTGCCAGCAGTTACTCGGGGTTCACTGAAGCTTTCTTT
CASSYSGFTEAFF
>few|TRBJ2-1|TRBD2|TRBV6-5
TGTGCCAGCAGTTACTCGAAGACCGGGACTAGCGTCTATAATGAGCAGTTCTTC
CASSYSKTGTSVYNEQFF
>few|TRBJ2-5|.|TRBV24-1
TGTGCCACCAGTGATTCTCGGGCCGGGCCAGAGACCCAGTACTTC
CATSDSRAGPETQYF
>few|TRBJ2-7|TRBD2|TRBV20-1
TGCAGTGCTAGTGGCGGGAGGGGTCCGTACTTC
CSASGGRGPYF
>.|TRBJ2-7|.|TRBV5-1
TGCGCCAGCAGCTTGTCCCTCTCCAGCCGTACCGGCGAGCAGTACTTC
CASSLSLSSRTGEQYF
>.|TRBJ2-7|TRBD1|TRBV7-8
TGTGCCAGCAGCCAAAGTCAGGGGGCTAGCTACGAGCAGTACTTC
CASSQSQGASYEQYF
>.|TRBJ1-2|.|TRBV20-1
TGCAGTGCTAGAGTAGAAGGGCCTCAGGGCTACACCTTC
CSARVEGPQGYTF
>many|TRBJ1-5|.|TRBV29-1
TGCAGCGTTGCAGAGACTAGCAATCAGCCCCAGCATTTT
CSVAETSNQPQHF
>few|TRBJ1-5|TRBD1|TRBV4-1
TGCGCCAGCAGCCAAAATTGGACAGGGAATAGCAATCAGCCCCAGCATTTT
CASSQNWTGNSNQPQHF
>.|TRBJ1-5|.|TRBV29-1
TGCAGCGTGGGGGGGGATCAGCCCCAGCATTTT
CSVGGDQPQHF
>.|TRBJ2-1|TRBD2|TRBV18
TGTGCCAGCTCACCACCGTTTACGGGAGGGGAGAATGAGCAGTTCTTC
CASSPPFTGGENEQFF
>few|TRBJ2-7|TRBD1|TRBV6-2/TRBV6-3
TGTGCCAGCAGCCGTGACAGGGGGCCCATCGACGAGCAGTACTTC
CASSRDRGPIDEQYF
>few|TRBJ2-7|TRBD1|TRBV7-3
TGTGCCAGCAGCCCAAGGGGGACAGCCGCCTACGAGCAGTACTTC
CASSPRGTAAYEQYF
>many|TRBJ2-3|.|TRBV11-2
TGTGCCAGCAGCCCCGTATGGCAGACGCGTAGCTACGGCACAGATACGCAGTATTTT
CASSPVWQTRSYGTDTQYF
>.|TRBJ2-6|.|TRBV4-3
TGCGCCAGCAGCCACCAGGTAACCGGCTCTGGGGCCAACGTCCTGACTTTC
CASSHQVTGSGANVLTF
>few|TRBJ2-1|.|TRBV10-3
TGTGCCATCAGTGGAGGCCAGCGGCCCTCCTACAATGAGCAGTTCTTC
CAISGGQRPSYNEQFF
>few|TRBJ1-1|TRBD1|TRBV20-1
TGCAGTGCTTGGGGACAGGGAAAAACTGAAGCTTTCTTT
CSAWGQGKTEAFF
>few|TRBJ2-2|.|TRBV28
TGTGCCAGCAGTTCCATCTTCAAACTCCCCGTGGGAGGCCCCATATACACCGGGGAGCTGTTTTTT
CASSSIFKLPVGGPIYTGELFF
>.|TRBJ1-1|.|TRBV6-2/TRBV6-3
TGTGCCAGCAGTTACCCGCCCTTAGAGAAACGAGCTTTCTTT
CASSYPPLEKRAFF
>.|TRBJ2-1|TRBD2|TRBV12-3/TRBV12-4
TGTGCCAGCAGTTTCCTCCGGGGGGTTGAGTTCTTC
CASSFLRGVEFF
>few|TRBJ1-2|TRBD1|TRBV5-1
TGCGCCAGCAGCTTGGAGGCAGGGGGCGGCGGCTACACCTTC
CASSLEAGGGGYTF